The clone carrying this T cell receptor beta chain was picked up a small number of times. This record belongs to a study of cytomegalovirus exposure and HLA in healthy donors. Primers included in the PCR were 60 Vbeta and 13 Jbeta primers. Original handling: Per a later analysis, the number of unique TCR beta chains was about 80 million, of which about 11 million were shared. Produced via immunoSEQ multiplex PCR; TCRdb's table is partial and in-frame only. The DNA was the basis for D and trimming; V, J and clone size are from that table. This table has 150,000 to 250,000 clones, more than 65% appearing once. V was clipped by 3 bases and J by 1 base, with 13 bases between them. The germline V gene encodes CDR1 SGHRS and CDR2 YFSETQ. The CDR3 contains 15 residues.

V is TRBV5-1 and J is TRBJ2-5; D may be TRBD1 (6 bases). The source is a girl aged 5 to 17 in good health and CMV-seropositive. The sequencing sample was made of PBMCs. The CDR3 protein is CASSSLEGGQETQYF. DNA of the CDR3: TGCGCCAGCAGCTCCCTAGAAGGGGGCCAAGAGACCCAGTACTTC.